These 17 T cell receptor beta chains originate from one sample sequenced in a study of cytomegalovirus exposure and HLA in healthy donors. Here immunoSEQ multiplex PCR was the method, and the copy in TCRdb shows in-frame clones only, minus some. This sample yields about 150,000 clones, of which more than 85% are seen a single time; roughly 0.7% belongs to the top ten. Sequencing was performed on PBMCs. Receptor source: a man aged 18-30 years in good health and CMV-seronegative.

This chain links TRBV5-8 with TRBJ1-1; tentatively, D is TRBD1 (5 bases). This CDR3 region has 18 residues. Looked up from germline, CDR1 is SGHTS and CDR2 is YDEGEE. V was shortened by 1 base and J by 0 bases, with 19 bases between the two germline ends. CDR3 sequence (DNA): TGTGCCAGCAGCTTGCCCGCAGGGTGGACGAAAATGAACACTGAAGCTTTCTTT. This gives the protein CASSLPAGWTKMNTEAFF.

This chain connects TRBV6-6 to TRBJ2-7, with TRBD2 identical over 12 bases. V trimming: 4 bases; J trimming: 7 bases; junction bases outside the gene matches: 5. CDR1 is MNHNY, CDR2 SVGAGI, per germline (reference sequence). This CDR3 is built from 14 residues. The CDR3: CASSSSGGAQEQYF. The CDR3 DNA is TGTGCCAGCAGTTCTAGCGGGGGGGCTCAAGAGCAGTACTTC.

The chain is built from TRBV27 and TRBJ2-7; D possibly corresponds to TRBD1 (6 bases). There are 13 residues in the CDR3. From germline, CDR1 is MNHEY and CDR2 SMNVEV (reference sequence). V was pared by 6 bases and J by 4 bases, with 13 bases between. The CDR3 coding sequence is TGTGCCAGCAGCCATGGTAGGGGGTACGAGCAGTACGTC. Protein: CASSHGRGYEQYV.

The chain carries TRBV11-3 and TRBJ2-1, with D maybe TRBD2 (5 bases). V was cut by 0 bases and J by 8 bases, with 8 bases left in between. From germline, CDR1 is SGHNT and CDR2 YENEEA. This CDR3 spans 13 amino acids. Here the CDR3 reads CASSLDTSDEQFF. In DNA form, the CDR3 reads TGTGCCAGCAGCTTAGATACTAGTGATGAGCAGTTCTTC. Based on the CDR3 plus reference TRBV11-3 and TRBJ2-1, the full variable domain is EAGVVQSPRYKIIEKKQPVAFWCNPISGHNTLYWYLQNLGQGPELLIRYENEEAVDDSQLPKDRFSAERLKGVDSTLKIQPAELGDSAVYLCASSLDTSDEQFFGPGTRLTVL.

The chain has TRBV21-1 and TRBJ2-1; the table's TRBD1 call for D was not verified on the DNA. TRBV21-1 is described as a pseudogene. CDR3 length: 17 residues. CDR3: CASSKIRASLGVDEQFF. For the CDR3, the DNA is TGTGCCAGCAGCAAAATAAGGGCTAGTCTAGGGGTCGATGAGCAGTTCTTC.

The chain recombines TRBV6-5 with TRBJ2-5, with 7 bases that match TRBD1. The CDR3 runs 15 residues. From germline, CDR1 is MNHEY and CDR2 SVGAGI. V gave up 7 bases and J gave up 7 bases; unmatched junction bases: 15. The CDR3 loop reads CASKTHSGQVGTQYF. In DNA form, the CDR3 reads TGTGCCAGCAAAACCCACTCTGGACAGGTCGGGACCCAGTACTTC.

The CDR3 DNA sequence: TGTGCCAGCAGCTCCGTTCCCGTCGGGGAGCTGTTTTTT. It specifies CASSSVPVGELFF. The chain is built from TRBV5-4 and TRBJ2-2, with D hard to call. This CDR3 has 13 residues. The V gene's germline CDR1 is SGHNT and CDR2 YYREEE (reference sequence). V shed 3 bases and J shed 7 bases, with 10 bases lying between them.

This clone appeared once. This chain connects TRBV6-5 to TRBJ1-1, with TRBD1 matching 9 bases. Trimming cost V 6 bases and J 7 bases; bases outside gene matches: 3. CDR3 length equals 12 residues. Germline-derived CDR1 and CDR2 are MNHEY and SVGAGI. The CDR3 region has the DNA TGTGCCAGCAGGGGACAGGGCGGTGAAGCTTTCTTT. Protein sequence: CASRGQGGEAFF.

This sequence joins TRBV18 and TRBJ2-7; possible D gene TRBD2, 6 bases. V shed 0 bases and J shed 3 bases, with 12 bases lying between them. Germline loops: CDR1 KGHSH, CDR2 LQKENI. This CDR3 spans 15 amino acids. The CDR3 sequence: CASSPPFTGLYEQYF. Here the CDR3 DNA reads TGTGCCAGCTCACCACCATTTACGGGACTCTACGAGCAGTACTTC. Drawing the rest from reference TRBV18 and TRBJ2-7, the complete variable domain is NAGVMQNPRHLVRRRGQEARLRCSPMKGHSHVYWYRQLPEEGLKFMVYLQKENIIDESGMPKERFSAEFPKEGPSILRIQQVVRGDSAAYFCASSPPFTGLYEQYFGPGTRLTVT.

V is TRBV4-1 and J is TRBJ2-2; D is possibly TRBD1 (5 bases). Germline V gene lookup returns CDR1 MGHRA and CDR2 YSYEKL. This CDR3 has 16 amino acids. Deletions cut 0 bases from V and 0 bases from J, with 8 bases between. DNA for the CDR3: TGCGCCAGCAGCCAAGAAGTGACAGCGAACACCGGGGAGCTGTTTTTT. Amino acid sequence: CASSQEVTANTGELFF.

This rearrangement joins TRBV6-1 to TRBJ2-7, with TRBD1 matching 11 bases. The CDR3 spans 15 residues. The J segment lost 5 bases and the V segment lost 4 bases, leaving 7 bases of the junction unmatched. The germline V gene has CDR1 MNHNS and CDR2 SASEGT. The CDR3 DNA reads TGTGCCAGCAGTGGACAGGACAGGGGGCAGGACGAGCAGTACTTC. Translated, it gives CASSGQDRGQDEQYF.

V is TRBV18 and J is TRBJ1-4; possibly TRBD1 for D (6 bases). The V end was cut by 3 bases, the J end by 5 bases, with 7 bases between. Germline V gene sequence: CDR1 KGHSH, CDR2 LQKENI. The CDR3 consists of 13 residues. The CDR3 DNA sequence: TGTGCCAGCTCACCCACAGGGAATGAAAAACTGTTTTTT. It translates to CASSPTGNEKLFF. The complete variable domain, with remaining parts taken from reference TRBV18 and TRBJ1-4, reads NAGVMQNPRHLVRRRGQEARLRCSPMKGHSHVYWYRQLPEEGLKFMVYLQKENIIDESGMPKERFSAEFPKEGPSILRIQQVVRGDSAAYFCASSPTGNEKLFFGSGTQLSVL.

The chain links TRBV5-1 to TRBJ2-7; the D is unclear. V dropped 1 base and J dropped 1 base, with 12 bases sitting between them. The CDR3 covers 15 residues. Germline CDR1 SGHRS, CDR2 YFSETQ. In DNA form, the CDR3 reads TGCGCCAGCAGCTTGAGAACAGCCCTATCCTACGAGCAGTACTTC. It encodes CASSLRTALSYEQYF.

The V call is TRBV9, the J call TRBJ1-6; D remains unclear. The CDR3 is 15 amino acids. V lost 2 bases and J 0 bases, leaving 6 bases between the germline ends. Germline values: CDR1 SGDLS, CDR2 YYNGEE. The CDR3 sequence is CASSVGSSYNSPLHF. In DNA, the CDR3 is TGTGCCAGCAGCGTGGGGAGCTCCTATAATTCACCCCTCCACTTT.

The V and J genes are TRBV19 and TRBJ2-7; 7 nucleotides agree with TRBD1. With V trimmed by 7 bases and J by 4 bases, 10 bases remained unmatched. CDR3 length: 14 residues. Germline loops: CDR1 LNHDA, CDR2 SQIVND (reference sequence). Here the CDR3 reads CASTPGQNSYEQYF. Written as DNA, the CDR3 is TGTGCCAGTACCCCGGGACAGAATTCGTACGAGCAGTACTTC.

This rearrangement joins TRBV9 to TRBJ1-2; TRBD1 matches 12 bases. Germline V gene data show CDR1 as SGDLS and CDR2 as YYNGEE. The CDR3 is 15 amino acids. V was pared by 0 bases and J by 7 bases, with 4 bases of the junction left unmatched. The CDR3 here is CASSVVGTGGRGYTF. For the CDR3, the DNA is TGTGCCAGCAGCGTAGTGGGGACAGGGGGCCGTGGCTACACCTTC.

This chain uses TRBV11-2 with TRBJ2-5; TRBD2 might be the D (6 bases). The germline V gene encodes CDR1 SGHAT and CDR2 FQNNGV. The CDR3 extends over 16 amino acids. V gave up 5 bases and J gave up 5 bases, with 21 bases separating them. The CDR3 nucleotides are TGTGCCAGCAGCCACATACCCCGGGGGTGGATCGAGACCCAGTACTTC. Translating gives CASSHIPRGWIETQYF. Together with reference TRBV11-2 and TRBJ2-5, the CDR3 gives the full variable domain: EAGVAQSPRYKIIEKRQSVAFWCNPISGHATLYWYQQILGQGPKLLIQFQNNGVVDDSQLPKDRFSAERLKGVDSTLKIQPAKLEDSAVYLCASSHIPRGWIETQYFGPGTRLLVL.